Below are 31 T cell receptor beta chains sequenced from a single sample in a study of PD-L1 blockade in urothelial cancer. The table came from immunoSEQ multiplex PCR; TCRdb's copy has only in-frame clones and leaves some out. Among 25,000 to 30,000 clones listed, 80% to 90% were seen once. The specimen was PBMCs, collected around atezolizumab (anti-PD-L1) treatment. These TCRs come from a man over 45 with urothelial cancer.

The genes are TRBV9 and TRBJ2-5; TRBD2 aligns across 7 bases. The J segment lost 5 bases and the V segment lost 4 bases, leaving 11 bases of the junction unmatched. The germline CDR1 and CDR2 sequences are SGDLS and YYNGEE. The CDR3 has 15 residues. CDR3 sequence (DNA): TGTGCCAGCAGCTCGGGGGGTTGGACGTCGGAGACCCAGTACTTC. It encodes CASSSGGWTSETQYF.

This chain uses TRBV6-5 with TRBJ1-4; D possibly corresponds to TRBD1 (6 bases). The CDR3 length is 16 residues. Per germline, CDR1 MNHEY and CDR2 SVGAGI. The V gene lost 0 bases and the J gene lost 7 bases, with 15 bases spanning the gap. CDR3 loop: CASSYSRGIVGEKLFF. The CDR3 nucleotides read TGTGCCAGCAGTTACTCGAGGGGGATAGTAGGTGAAAAACTGTTTTTT.

The chain combines TRBV9 with TRBJ2-1; 7 bases map to TRBD2. The CDR3 extends over 13 amino acids. Germline V gene data show CDR1 as SGDLS and CDR2 as YYNGEE. V gave up 4 bases and J gave up 9 bases; unmatched junction bases: 7. CDR3 nucleotides: TGTGCCAGCAGCTCCCCTCCGGGGGGTGAGCAGTTCTTC. Translating it yields CASSSPPGGEQFF.

This chain links TRBV10-3 with TRBJ1-5; tentatively, D is TRBD1 (5 bases). CDR1 and CDR2 from the germline V gene are ENHRY and SYGVKD. The CDR3 spans 13 residues. V dropped 5 bases and J dropped 5 bases, with 10 bases sitting between them. CDR3 residues: CAISSGLDQPQHF. The DNA of the CDR3 is TGTGCCATCAGTTCAGGGCTAGATCAGCCCCAGCATTTT.

This chain joins TRBV5-5 and TRBJ2-3; TRBD1 is a possible D gene (5 bases). Germline loops: CDR1 SGHKS, CDR2 YYEKEE (reference sequence). The CDR3 is 16 residues long. Trimming took off 6 bases at V and 5 bases at J, with 22 bases between the two ends. The DNA of the CDR3 is TGTGCCAGCACCCCCGGATGGGGCCTTAGTGGAGATACGCAGTATTTT. As protein: CASTPGWGLSGDTQYF.

The rearrangement uses TRBV19 and TRBJ2-1, with TRBD1 matching over 8 bases. In germline, CDR1 is LNHDA, CDR2 SQIVND (reference sequence). V lost 8 bases, J lost 0 bases, and 6 bases stayed unmatched. The CDR3 length is 15 residues. The CDR3 region has the DNA TGTGCCAGTGGGGCAACAGGGGGCTCCTACAATGAGCAGTTCTTC. It codes for CASGATGGSYNEQFF. Drawing the rest from reference TRBV19 and TRBJ2-1, the complete variable domain is DGGITQSPKYLFRKEGQNVTLSCEQNLNHDAMYWYRQDPGQGLRLIYYSQIVNDFQKGDIAEGYSVSREKKESFPLTVTSAQKNPTAFYLCASGATGGSYNEQFFGPGTRLTVL.

The V call is TRBV5-1, the J call TRBJ2-2, with TRBD1 identical over 11 bases. Germline V gene sequence: CDR1 SGHRS, CDR2 YFSETQ. CDR3 size: 15 residues. V was clipped by 5 bases and J by 7 bases; unmatched bases: 7. The CDR3 protein is CASRKGQGAVGELFF. CDR3 DNA: TGCGCCAGCAGAAAAGGACAGGGGGCGGTCGGGGAGCTGTTTTTT.

In its sample, this clone was seen once. This chain joins TRBV9 and TRBJ2-3; 9 nucleotides line up with TRBD2. Losses at the gene ends were 1 base for V and 3 bases for J; bases not matched to a gene: 6. Germline values: CDR1 SGDLS, CDR2 YYNGEE. The CDR3 is 16 amino acids. DNA of the CDR3: TGTGCCAGCAGCGTACGGGCGGGAGGGCCGACAGATACGCAGTATTTT. It codes for CASSVRAGGPTDTQYF. The full variable domain, completed using reference TRBV9 and TRBJ2-3, is DSGVTQTPKHLITATGQRVTLRCSPRSGDLSVYWYQQSLDQGLQFLIQYYNGEERAKGNILERFSAQQFPDLHSELNLSSLELGDSALYFCASSVRAGGPTDTQYFGPGTRLTVL.

The chain couples TRBV19 to TRBJ2-5; 9 nucleotides match TRBD1. Looked up from germline, CDR1 is LNHDA and CDR2 is SQIVND (reference sequence). CDR3 length: 15 amino acids. Trimming cost V 2 bases and J 2 bases; bases outside gene matches: 3. The CDR3 nucleotides read TGTGCCAGTAGTATATCCGGGACAGGGCAAGAGACCCAGTACTTC. It translates to CASSISGTGQETQYF.

The chain employs TRBV9 and TRBJ2-1; D is unresolved. The CDR3 has 13 residues. CDR1 and CDR2 (germline): SGDLS, YYNGEE. Trimming left V 4 bases short and J 4 bases short, with 9 bases between. This CDR3 reads CASSPQSYNEQFF. In DNA, the CDR3 is TGTGCCAGCAGCCCCCAGTCTTACAATGAGCAGTTCTTC.

The chain uses TRBV6-1 and TRBJ1-3; 8 nucleotides line up with TRBD1. V shed 4 bases, J shed 0 bases, and the junction held 8 bases outside the gene matches. Per the germline V gene, CDR1 is MNHNS and CDR2 is SASEGT. This CDR3 contains 17 residues. The CDR3 here is CASSARQGSNSGNTIYF. CDR3 DNA: TGTGCCAGCAGTGCCCGACAGGGGTCCAACTCTGGAAACACCATATATTTT.

This chain joins TRBV27 and TRBJ2-2; the D gene is possibly TRBD2 (5 bases). Germline V CDR1 and CDR2: MNHEY, SMNVEV (reference sequence). Between the trimmed V and J ends, which lost 5 bases and 0 bases, there was a span of 16 bases. The CDR3 covers 17 residues. The CDR3 protein is CASSPFFAGANTGELFF. CDR3 in DNA: TGTGCCAGCAGTCCATTCTTCGCGGGCGCGAACACCGGGGAGCTGTTTTTT.

The V and J genes are TRBV10-3 and TRBJ2-5; the D gene could be TRBD1 or TRBD2 (6 bases each). Germline loops: CDR1 ENHRY, CDR2 SYGVKD. The CDR3 has 13 amino acids. Trimming stripped 6 bases from V and 5 bases from J, with 13 bases between. CDR3 region: CAIRETGGETQYF. The CDR3 DNA is TGTGCCATCAGGGAGACAGGAGGGGAGACCCAGTACTTC.

This chain uses TRBV4-2 with TRBJ1-1; D may be TRBD1 (6 bases). The CDR3 has 14 amino acids. Germline CDR1 is LGHNA and CDR2 is YNFKEQ. V was cut by 1 base and J by 4 bases, with 10 bases left in between. The CDR3 DNA sequence: TGTGCCAGCAGCCAAGGGGAGGGGGTCACTGAAGCTTTCTTT. It is translated as CASSQGEGVTEAFF.

The chain carries TRBV11-2 and TRBJ2-7; 11 bases match TRBD2. Germline V gene lookup returns CDR1 SGHAT and CDR2 FQNNGV. After removal of 4 bases from V and 0 bases from J, the junction contained 8 bases not matched to a gene. The CDR3 is 17 amino acids. Here the CDR3 DNA reads TGTGCCAGCAGCTCCTCCTTAGCGGGAGGGAGCTCCTACGAGCAGTACTTC. This encodes CASSSSLAGGSSYEQYF.

The chain uses TRBV6-5 and TRBJ2-3; no clear D gene. Germline loops: CDR1 MNHEY, CDR2 SVGAGI. This CDR3 comprises 12 residues. V gave up 6 bases and J gave up 11 bases, with 15 bases separating them. CDR3 sequence: CASSPPGPRQYF. In DNA form, the CDR3 reads TGTGCCAGCAGCCCCCCGGGTCCGAGGCAGTATTTT.

This chain uses TRBV4-3 with TRBJ2-1; no clear D gene. The CDR3 is 16 residues long. Germline values: CDR1 LGHNA, CDR2 YSLEER. The V and J ends lost 0 bases and 0 bases respectively, with 9 bases between them. The CDR3 is CASSQELVPSYNEQFF. The CDR3 DNA follows: TGCGCCAGCAGCCAAGAGCTAGTACCCTCCTACAATGAGCAGTTCTTC.

In its sample, this clone was seen once. V and J are TRBV10-3 and TRBJ1-6; 9 bases match TRBD1. The ends lost 7 bases at V and 5 bases at J; junction bases unmatched: 6. The CDR3 is 15 residues long. The germline V gene encodes CDR1 ENHRY and CDR2 SYGVKD. The CDR3 protein is CAIKSGTGNNSPLHF. The CDR3 region has the DNA TGTGCCATCAAATCCGGGACAGGGAATAATTCACCCCTCCACTTT.

The chain couples TRBV10-3 to TRBJ2-3; TRBD1 is a possible D gene (7 bases). This CDR3 has 14 residues. CDR1 is ENHRY and CDR2 is SYGVKD in the germline V gene. V was shortened by 11 bases and J by 0 bases, with 15 bases between the two germline ends. This CDR3 is CAVRGTASTDTQYF. CDR3 nucleotide sequence: TGTGCCGTCCGGGGGACAGCTAGCACAGATACGCAGTATTTT.

The rearrangement links TRBV28 to TRBJ2-7, with D hard to call. CDR3 length: 12 residues. Germline V lookup: CDR1 MDHEN, CDR2 SYDVKM. Trimming cost V 5 bases and J 0 bases, with 5 bases left between them. CDR3 DNA sequence: TGTGCCAGCAGTCTCCTCTCCTACGAGCAGTACTTC. It is translated as CASSLLSYEQYF.

The chain employs TRBV6-1 and TRBJ2-2; D is ambiguous. V was cut by 1 base and J by 7 bases, with 13 bases left in between. The V gene's germline CDR1 is MNHNS and CDR2 SASEGT. The CDR3 sequence is 15 residues long. CDR3 in amino acids: CASSEVRLSGGELFF. In DNA, the CDR3 is TGTGCCAGCAGTGAAGTCCGACTCTCTGGCGGGGAGCTGTTTTTT.

The CDR3 DNA follows: TGTGCCAGCAGTCTCACTTCCCCGGGATACTCTGGAAACACCATATATTTT. Its protein product is CASSLTSPGYSGNTIYF. V is TRBV27 and J is TRBJ1-3; D is unclear. CDR3 length equals 17 residues. CDR1 is MNHEY, CDR2 SMNVEV, per germline (reference sequence). V was shortened by 5 bases and J by 0 bases, with 17 bases between the two germline ends.

The chain links TRBV6-5 to TRBJ2-2, with a tentative D call TRBD2 (7 bases). The V gene's germline CDR1 is MNHEY and CDR2 SVGAGI. There are 16 residues in the CDR3. The V end was cut by 0 bases, the J end by 7 bases, with 15 bases between. The DNA of the CDR3 is TGTGCCAGCAGTTACTCAGGGGGGAGGGGTAGCGGGGAGCTGTTTTTT. It yields the protein CASSYSGGRGSGELFF.

This sequence joins TRBV6-5 and TRBJ2-7, with 9 bases lining up with TRBD2. CDR3 length: 15 residues. Per the germline V gene, CDR1 is MNHEY and CDR2 is SVGAGI. With V trimmed by 2 bases and J by 1 base, 3 bases remained unmatched. The CDR3 DNA reads TGTGCCAGCAGTTACGGCGGGGGGGCTTCCTACGAGCAGTACTTC. This translates into CASSYGGGASYEQYF.

This clone appeared a single time. The V gene is TRBV5-1, the J gene TRBJ2-7, with 8 bases lining up with TRBD2. The CDR3 is made up of 15 amino acids. With V trimmed by 0 bases and J by 10 bases, 12 bases remained unmatched. Germline loops: CDR1 SGHRS, CDR2 YFSETQ. In DNA, the CDR3 is TGCGCCAGCAGCTTGGCCCAAGCGGGAGCCCGCGTACAGTACTTC. Translated: CASSLAQAGARVQYF.

This clone was seen a single time. The chain recombines TRBV29-1 with TRBJ1-2, with D possibly TRBD1 on 6 matching bases. CDR1 is SQVTM, CDR2 ANQGSEA, per germline. This CDR3 comprises 14 residues. Between the trimmed V and J ends, which lost 3 bases and 0 bases, there was a span of 11 bases. The CDR3: CSVDLGGANYGYTF. For the CDR3, the DNA is TGCAGCGTTGACTTAGGGGGAGCTAACTATGGCTACACCTTC.

The V gene is TRBV13, the J gene TRBJ2-7; 12 nucleotides align to TRBD2. V gave up 4 bases and J gave up 2 bases; unmatched junction bases: 3. This CDR3 is 15 amino acids long. The germline V gene encodes CDR1 PRHDT and CDR2 FYEKMQ (reference sequence). This chain's CDR3 is CASSSPSGGAYEQYF. The CDR3 nucleotides read TGTGCCAGCAGCTCCCCTAGCGGGGGGGCCTACGAGCAGTACTTC.

This chain connects TRBV7-7 to TRBJ2-3, with a tentative D call TRBD2 (6 bases). V lost 5 bases and J lost 0, with 12 bases in between. This CDR3 has 15 amino acids. Germline V gene data show CDR1 as SSHAT and CDR2 as FNYEAQ (reference sequence). The CDR3 here is CASSPLAASTDTQYF. In DNA form, the CDR3 reads TGTGCCAGCAGCCCACTAGCTGCTAGCACAGATACGCAGTATTTT.

The chain's CDR3 is CASQGGGSTEAFF. The CDR3 nucleotides read TGTGCCAGCCAGGGTGGAGGGTCCACTGAAGCTTTCTTT. The genes are TRBV11-2 and TRBJ1-1; D perhaps matches TRBD1 (5 bases). The CDR3 is made up of 13 amino acids. Trimming pared 8 bases from V and 4 bases from J, leaving 14 bases between. The germline gives CDR1 SGHAT, CDR2 FQNNGV. The variable domain in full, with the rest retrieved from reference TRBV11-2 and TRBJ1-1, is EAGVAQSPRYKIIEKRQSVAFWCNPISGHATLYWYQQILGQGPKLLIQFQNNGVVDDSQLPKDRFSAERLKGVDSTLKIQPAKLEDSAVYLCASQGGGSTEAFFGQGTRLTVV.

The chain uses TRBV6-5 and TRBJ2-1; D possibly corresponds to TRBD2 (6 bases). V lost 1 base and J 4 bases, leaving 11 bases between the germline ends. The CDR3 covers 15 residues. Germline assignment: CDR1 MNHEY and CDR2 SVGAGI. DNA for the CDR3: TGTGCCAGCAGTTACTTGTCAGCGGGTTACAATGAGCAGTTCTTC. This encodes CASSYLSAGYNEQFF.

This CDR3 is CASSSPTIDKNIQYF. DNA for the CDR3: TGTGCCAGTAGTTCTCCCACTATTGACAAAAACATTCAGTACTTC. J is TRBJ2-4 and V is TRBV19; no definite D call. The CDR3 runs 15 residues. Germline CDR1 LNHDA, CDR2 SQIVND (reference sequence). V was pared by 5 bases and J by 3 bases, with 14 bases between. The entire variable domain, with the rest obtained from reference TRBV19 and TRBJ2-4, is as follows: DGGITQSPKYLFRKEGQNVTLSCEQNLNHDAMYWYRQDPGQGLRLIYYSQIVNDFQKGDIAEGYSVSREKKESFPLTVTSAQKNPTAFYLCASSSPTIDKNIQYFGAGTRLSVL.